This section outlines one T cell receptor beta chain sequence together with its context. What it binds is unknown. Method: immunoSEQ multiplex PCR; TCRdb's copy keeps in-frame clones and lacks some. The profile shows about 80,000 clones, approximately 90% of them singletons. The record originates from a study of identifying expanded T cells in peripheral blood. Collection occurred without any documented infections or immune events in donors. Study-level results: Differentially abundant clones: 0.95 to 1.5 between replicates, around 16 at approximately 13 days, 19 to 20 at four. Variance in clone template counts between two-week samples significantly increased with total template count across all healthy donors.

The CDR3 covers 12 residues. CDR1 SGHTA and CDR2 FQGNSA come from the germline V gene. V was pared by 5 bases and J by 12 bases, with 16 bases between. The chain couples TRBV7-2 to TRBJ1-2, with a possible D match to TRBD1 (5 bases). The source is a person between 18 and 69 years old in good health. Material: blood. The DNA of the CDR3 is TGTGCCAGCAGCACCCGACAGCTTGGTCACACCTTC. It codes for CASSTRQLGHTF.